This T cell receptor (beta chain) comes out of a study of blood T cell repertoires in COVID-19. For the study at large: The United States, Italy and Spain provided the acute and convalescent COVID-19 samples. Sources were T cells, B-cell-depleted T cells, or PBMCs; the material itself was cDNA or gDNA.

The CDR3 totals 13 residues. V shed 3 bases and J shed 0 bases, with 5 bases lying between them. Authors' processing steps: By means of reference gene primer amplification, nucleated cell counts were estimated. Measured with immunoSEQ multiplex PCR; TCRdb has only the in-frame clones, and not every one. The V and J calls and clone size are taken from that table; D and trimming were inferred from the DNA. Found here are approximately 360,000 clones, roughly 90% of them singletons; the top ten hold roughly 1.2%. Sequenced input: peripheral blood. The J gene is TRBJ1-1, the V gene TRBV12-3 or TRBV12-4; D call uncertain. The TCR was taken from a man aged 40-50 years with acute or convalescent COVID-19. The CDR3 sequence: CASSFRVNTEAFF. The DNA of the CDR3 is TGTGCCAGCAGTTTTCGGGTGAACACTGAAGCTTTCTTT.